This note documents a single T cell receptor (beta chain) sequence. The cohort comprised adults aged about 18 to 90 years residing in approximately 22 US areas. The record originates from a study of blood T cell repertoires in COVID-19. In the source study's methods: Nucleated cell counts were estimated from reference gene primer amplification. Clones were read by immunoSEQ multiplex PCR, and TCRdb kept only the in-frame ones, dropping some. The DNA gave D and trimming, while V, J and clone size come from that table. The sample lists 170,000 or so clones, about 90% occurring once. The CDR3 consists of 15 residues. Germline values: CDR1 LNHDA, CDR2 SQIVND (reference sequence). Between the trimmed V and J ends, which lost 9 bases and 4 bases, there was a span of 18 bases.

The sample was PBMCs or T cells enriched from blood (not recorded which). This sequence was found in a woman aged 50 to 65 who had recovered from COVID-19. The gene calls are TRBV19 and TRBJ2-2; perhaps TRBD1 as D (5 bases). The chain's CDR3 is CASLDKPSGTGELFF. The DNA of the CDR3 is TGTGCCAGCCTGGACAAGCCCTCGGGCACCGGGGAGCTGTTTTTT.